This T cell receptor beta chain was retrieved from a study of T cell repertoires in cytomegalovirus infection (dated by TCRdb to between 2017 and 2020). With respect to the entire study: Because public TCR beta signatures pointed to carriage of CMV infection together with the matching HLA type, the HLA type of each donor mattered for the analysis. Findings and caveats that apply to the study as a whole: The ex vivo response was dominated by HLA-C-restricted CMV-specific TCR beta clonotypes, and the single most frequent clonotype in two of eight donors was supplied by these HLA-C-restricted clonotypes. In both this cohort and an independent roughly 330-donor cohort, the cumulative frequency of public TCR beta family members distinguished carriers of CMV infection plus the relevant HLA type.

The CDR3 runs 13 residues from the cysteine to the phenylalanine. Of all the DNA, just the CDR3 is kept, 39 bases in frame from base 1. Trimming takes 4 bases from V and 8 bases from J, and the germline ends sit 14 bases apart. Taken from the germline V gene (reference sequence), the CDR1 and CDR2 loops are DFQATT and SNEGSKA. The sample was run on an Illumina HiSeq 1500. TCRdb reprocessing: public reads trimmed at Q25 with fastp, clones called with MiXCR, in-frame beta chains kept. For every CDR3 protein sequence, its rows merge into one entry that carries the most common genes and DNA. In all, the sample holds about 260,000 distinct CDR3 sequences, and roughly 15% of those were seen once. The biggest ten clones account for around 9% of the sample. This clonotype was seen a few times. This receptor's antigen is unknown. Base qualities are not recorded, but no much larger clone differs from it by a single base.

The receptor comes from a human donor in good health (CMV status not recorded). Some clones in this sample may be carry-over from other donors' samples. Material: PBMCs. The rearranged segments are TRBV20-1 and TRBJ1-4; the D gene is not confidently resolved. The CDR3 in this case is CSAKTDPPEKLFF. The nucleotide sequence reads as follows: TGCAGTGCTAAAACGGACCCGCCGGAAAAACTGTTTTTT.